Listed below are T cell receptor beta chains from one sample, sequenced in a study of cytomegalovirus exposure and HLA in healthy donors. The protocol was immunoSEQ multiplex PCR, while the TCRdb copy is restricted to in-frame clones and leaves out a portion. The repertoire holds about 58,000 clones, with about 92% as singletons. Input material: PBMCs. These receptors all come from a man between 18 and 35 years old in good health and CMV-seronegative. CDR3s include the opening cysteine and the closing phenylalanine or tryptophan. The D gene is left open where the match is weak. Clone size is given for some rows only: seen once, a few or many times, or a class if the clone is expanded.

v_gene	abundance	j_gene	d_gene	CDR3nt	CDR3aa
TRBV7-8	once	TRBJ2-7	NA	TGTGCCAGCAGCTTAGTTCGGTATTACGAGCAGTACTTC	CASSLVRYYEQYF
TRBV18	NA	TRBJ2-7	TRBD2	TGTGCCAGCTCACAATCCCATAGCGGGGGGGACTACGAGCAGTACTTC	CASSQSHSGGDYEQYF
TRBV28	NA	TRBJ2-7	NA	TGTGCCAGCAGTCGGGACAAAACTTCCTACGAGCAGTACTTC	CASSRDKTSYEQYF
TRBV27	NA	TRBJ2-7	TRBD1	TGTGCCAGCAGTTTAAGGGCGGACAGGGGGCACCCCTACGAGCAGTACTTC	CASSLRADRGHPYEQYF
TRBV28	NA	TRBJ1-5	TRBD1	TGTGCCACCGGGACAGGGGTTCTGCCCCAGCATTTT	CATGTGVLPQHF
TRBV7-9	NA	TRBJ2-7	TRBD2	TGTGCCAGCAGCTCGACTAGCGGTTTATCCGAGCAGTACTTC	CASSSTSGLSEQYF
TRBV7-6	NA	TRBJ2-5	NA	TGTGCCAGCAGTGACAGGACCGCAACAGAGACCCAGTACTTC	CASSDRTATETQYF
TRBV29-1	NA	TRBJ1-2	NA	TGCAGCGTTGCCGGTTACTATGGCTACACCTTC	CSVAGYYGYTF
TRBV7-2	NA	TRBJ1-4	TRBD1	TGTGCCAGCAGCTTTCAGGGGGCGGGAGATGAAAAACTGTTTTTT	CASSFQGAGDEKLFF
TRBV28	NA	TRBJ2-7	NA	TGTGCCAGCAGTAACCACAGGAATACCTACGAGCAGTACTTC	CASSNHRNTYEQYF
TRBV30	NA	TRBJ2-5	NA	TGTGCCTGGAGTGAAGGTGGACAGTCTTTTCAAGAGACCCAGTACTTC	CAWSEGGQSFQETQYF
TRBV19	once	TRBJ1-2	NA	TGTGCCACCCTCGGGGGGCCTGCCTATGGCTACACCTTC	CATLGGPAYGYTF
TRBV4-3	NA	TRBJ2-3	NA	TGCGCCAGCAGCCAAGATTTTGGAGGCGGGGGCAGCACAGATACGCAGTATTTT	CASSQDFGGGGSTDTQYF
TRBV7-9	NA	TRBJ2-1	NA	TGTGCCAGCAGCTCAACGAGCTCCTACAATGAGCAGTTCTTC	CASSSTSSYNEQFF
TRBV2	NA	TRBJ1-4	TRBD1	TGTGCCAGCAGTCCGACAGGGGGGAATGAAAAACTGTTTTTT	CASSPTGGNEKLFF
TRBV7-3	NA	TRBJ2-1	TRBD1	TGTGCCAGCAGCTCCACAGGGGTTCCCTCCTACAATGAGCAGTTCTTC	CASSSTGVPSYNEQFF
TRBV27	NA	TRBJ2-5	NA	TGTGCCAGCAGTTGGGTCGGCGCCAGCGGCCAAGAGACCCAGTACTTC	CASSWVGASGQETQYF
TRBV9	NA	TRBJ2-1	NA	TGTGCCAGCAGCGTTACTAGCTTCTCCTACAATGAGCAGTTCTTC	CASSVTSFSYNEQFF
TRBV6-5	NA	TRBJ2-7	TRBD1	TGTGCCAGCCAGACAGGGTTCGTGGACGAGCAGTACTTC	CASQTGFVDEQYF
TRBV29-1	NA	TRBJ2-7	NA	TGCAGCGTTGAAGGCTGGGGTAAGGGACTTTCCTACGAGCAGTACTTC	CSVEGWGKGLSYEQYF
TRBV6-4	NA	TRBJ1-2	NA	TGTGCCAGCAGTGACTCGGACGCGGGCCGGGGCTACACCTTC	CASSDSDAGRGYTF
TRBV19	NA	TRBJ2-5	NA	TGTGCCAGTAGTATAGATAGAGGAGCAGAGACCCAGTACTTC	CASSIDRGAETQYF
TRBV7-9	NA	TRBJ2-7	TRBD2	TGTGCCAGCAGCCATTCGGGGACTAGCGAATACGAGCAGTACTTC	CASSHSGTSEYEQYF
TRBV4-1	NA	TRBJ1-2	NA	TGCGCCAGCAGCCAAGATGGGGGAGGTCCTCTCTATGGCTACACCTTC	CASSQDGGGPLYGYTF
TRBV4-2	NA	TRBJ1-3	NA	TGTGCCAGCAGCCAAGATCTGAGTTCTGGAAACACCATATATTTT	CASSQDLSSGNTIYF
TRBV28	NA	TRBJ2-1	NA	TGTGCCAGCAGCTATATGCCCCGCCCCGCCTCCGGGACACCTCGTTCCTACAATGAGCAGTTCTTC	CASSYMPRPASGTPRSYNEQFF
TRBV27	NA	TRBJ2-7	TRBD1	TGTGCCAGCAGCCCGGGACAGGGATACGAGCAGTACTTC	CASSPGQGYEQYF
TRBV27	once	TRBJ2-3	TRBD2	TGTGCCAGCAGTTTATTGGGACTAGCGGGAGGCACAGATACGCAGTATTTT	CASSLLGLAGGTDTQYF
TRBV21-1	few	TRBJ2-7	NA	TGTGCCAGCAGCGGGACAGAGCCTACCTACGAGCAGTACTTC	CASSGTEPTYEQYF
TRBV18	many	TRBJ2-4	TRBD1	TGTGCCAGCTCACCCTTGGGACAGGGCGGAAACATTCAGTACTTC	CASSPLGQGGNIQYF
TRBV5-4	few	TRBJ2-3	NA	TGTGCCAGCGCGGAGGGAGCTAGCACAGATACGCAGTATTTT	CASAEGASTDTQYF
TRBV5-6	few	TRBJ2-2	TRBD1	TGTGCCAGCAGTTCCGGGACAGCGAACACCGGGGAGCTGTTTTTT	CASSSGTANTGELFF
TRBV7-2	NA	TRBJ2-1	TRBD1	TGTGCCAGCAGCTGGGCTGGGACAGGGGGGTCAAGCTCCTACAATGAGCAGTTCTTC	CASSWAGTGGSSSYNEQFF
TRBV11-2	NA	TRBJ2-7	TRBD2	TGTGCCAGCAGCTTAGGATATAGCGGGTACTCCTACGAGCAGTACTTC	CASSLGYSGYSYEQYF
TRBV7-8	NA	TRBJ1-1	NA	TGTGCCAGCAGCTTAGGTTGGGGCTCGAACACTGAAGCTTTCTTT	CASSLGWGSNTEAFF
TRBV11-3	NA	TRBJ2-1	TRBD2	TGTGCCAGCAGCTCTCGACTAGCGGGGAACAATGAGCAGTTCTTC	CASSSRLAGNNEQFF
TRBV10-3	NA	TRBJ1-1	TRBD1	TGTGCCACCCGACCTCAACAAGACAGGGGAAGCACTGAAGCTTTCTTT	CATRPQQDRGSTEAFF
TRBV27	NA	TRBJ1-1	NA	TGTGCCAGCAGTTCTCGGACAGAAGCTTTCTTT	CASSSRTEAFF
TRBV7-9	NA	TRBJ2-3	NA	TGTGCCAGTGGGGTGGCGGGGACAGATACGCAGTATTTT	CASGVAGTDTQYF
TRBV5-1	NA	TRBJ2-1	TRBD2	TGCGCCAGCAGATCGGGACTAGACTTCAATGAGCAGTTCTTC	CASRSGLDFNEQFF
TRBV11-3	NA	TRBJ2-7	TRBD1	TGTGCCAGCAGCCCAGGGACAGGGGTACAATACGAGCAGTACTTC	CASSPGTGVQYEQYF
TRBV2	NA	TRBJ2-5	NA	TGTGCCAGCCATACAGATACCCAAGAGACCCAGTACTTC	CASHTDTQETQYF